These 10 T cell receptor beta chains originate from one sample sequenced in a study of T cell responses to AZD1222 COVID-19 vaccine. This table comes from immunoSEQ multiplex PCR, and its TCRdb copy is limited to in-frame clones, with some not included. The sample records roughly 140,000 clones, about nine tenths being singletons. Sample: peripheral blood, taken on day 0 of AZD1222 vaccination. Receptors originate from an adult in good health.

This chain links TRBV4-3 with TRBJ1-2; D is possibly TRBD1 (6 bases). CDR3 size: 14 residues. V lost 4 bases to trimming and J lost 5 bases, with 14 bases between them. Germline CDR1 and CDR2: LGHNA and YSLEER. CDR3 loop: CASSRIGGAYGYTF. CDR3 coding DNA: TGCGCCAGCAGCCGGATAGGGGGGGCTTATGGCTACACCTTC.

V and J are TRBV2 and TRBJ2-5, with 9 bases lining up with TRBD2. Germline loops: CDR1 SNHLY, CDR2 FYNNEI. Germline trimming cut 4 bases from V and 0 bases from J; bases unmatched to any gene: 3. This CDR3 region has 15 residues. The CDR3 DNA follows: TGTGCCAGCAGTGGTGGGACTAGCAACCAAGAGACCCAGTACTTC. This translates into CASSGGTSNQETQYF. The full variable domain, completed using reference TRBV2 and TRBJ2-5, is EPEVTQTPSHQVTQMGQEVILRCVPISNHLYFYWYRQILGQKVEFLVSFYNNEISEKSEIFDDQFSVERPDGSNFTLKIRSTKLEDSAMYFCASSGGTSNQETQYFGPGTRLLVL.

This chain uses TRBV19 with TRBJ1-1; 12 bases agree with TRBD1. The CDR3 length is 16 residues. V shed 5 bases and J 5 bases; nucleotides not matched to a gene: 9. The germline V gene has CDR1 LNHDA and CDR2 SQIVND (reference sequence). CDR3 DNA sequence: TGTGCCAGTAGTCCGGGGGACAGGGGGCGGCTAACTGAAGCTTTCTTT. This codes for CASSPGDRGRLTEAFF.

V usage is TRBV28 and J usage is TRBJ2-4; a weak D match, TRBD1 (5 bases). In germline, CDR1 is MDHEN, CDR2 SYDVKM. CDR3 length: 14 amino acids. The ends were cut back, 3 bases at V and 3 bases at J, with 9 bases in the middle. CDR3 in DNA: TGTGCCAGCAGTTTCAGGGAAGACAAAAACATTCAGTACTTC. Protein product: CASSFREDKNIQYF.

The chain recombines TRBV2 with TRBJ2-5; the match to TRBD1 covers 7 bases. CDR3 length: 13 residues. Germline-derived CDR1 and CDR2 are SNHLY and FYNNEI. The V segment lost 10 bases and the J segment 4 bases; nucleotides outside the gene matches: 9. Written as DNA, the CDR3 is TGTGCCACCGCAGGGGGAACAGGAGAGACCCAGTACTTC. Its translation is CATAGGTGETQYF.

This chain links TRBV5-1 with TRBJ1-1; 7 bases fit TRBD1. The CDR3 is 13 amino acids. Germline V gene lookup returns CDR1 SGHRS and CDR2 YFSETQ. Losses at the gene ends were 4 bases for V and 4 bases for J; bases not matched to a gene: 4. The CDR3: CASSNGQATEAFF. CDR3 in DNA: TGCGCCAGCAGCAACGGACAGGCCACTGAAGCTTTCTTT. The complete variable domain, with remaining parts taken from reference TRBV5-1 and TRBJ1-1, reads KAGVTQTPRYLIKTRGQQVTLSCSPISGHRSVSWYQQTPGQGLQFLFEYFSETQRNKGNFPGRFSGRQFSNSRSEMNVSTLELGDSALYLCASSNGQATEAFFGQGTRLTVV.

The rearrangement uses TRBV3-1 (or the pseudogene TRBV3-2) and TRBJ1-3; D gene ambiguous. CDR1 is LGHDT and CDR2 is YNNKEL in the germline V gene (reference sequence). Trimming removed 3 bases from V and 1 base from J, with 7 bases in between. This CDR3 has 14 residues. DNA for the CDR3: TGTGCCAGCAGCCAGTGGGCTTCTGGAAACACCATATATTTT. It encodes CASSQWASGNTIYF.

J is TRBJ1-2 and V is TRBV28, with D tentatively TRBD1 (6 bases). Trimming took off 6 bases at V and 1 base at J, with 18 bases between the two ends. The germline V gene encodes CDR1 MDHEN and CDR2 SYDVKM. The CDR3 spans 16 residues. The CDR3 region has the DNA TGTGCCAGCAGACCACCCGGGGGCAGCTATAACTATGGCTACACCTTC. It translates to CASRPPGGSYNYGYTF.

The chain joins TRBV27 to TRBJ1-1; D perhaps matches TRBD1 (5 bases). Germline V CDR1 and CDR2: MNHEY, SMNVEV (reference sequence). The germline V and J ends were trimmed by 1 base and 0 bases, with 15 bases remaining between them. The CDR3 has 17 residues. The CDR3 nucleotides read TGTGCCAGCAGTTTATGGGCAGGGAGCCCCATGAACACTGAAGCTTTCTTT. As protein: CASSLWAGSPMNTEAFF.

The CDR3 loop is CASSLEQALNTEAFF. CDR3 nucleotides: TGTGCCAGCAGCTTGGAGCAGGCTTTGAACACTGAAGCTTTCTTT. V and J are TRBV5-4 and TRBJ1-1; no clear D gene. This CDR3 contains 15 residues. Germline loops: CDR1 SGHNT, CDR2 YYREEE (reference sequence). The ends were cut back, 0 bases at V and 0 bases at J, with 9 bases in the middle.